The rows below give T cell receptor beta chains drawn from one sample of a study of T-cell reconstitution after alpha-beta-depleted transplantation in children. TCRdb used MiXCR to reprocess the PCR reads, holding one entry per CDR3 protein. The table has more than 40,000 distinct CDR3 sequences, around 8.8% seen once; the top ten hold 25% to 30%. The source was PBMCs, mostly from graft donor cells, collected 60 days after TCRalphabeta/CD19-depleted stem cell transplant. These receptors all stem from a male patient between 2 and 15 years old who had a stem cell transplant for chronic granulomatous disease, so the T cells may come from the graft donor. The CDR3 runs from the conserved cysteine through the conserved F or W. D genes are given only for firm matches. The size field is filled for only some rows; it gives once, few, many or a size class.

J | D | V | size | CDR3 | DNA
TRBJ2-7 | - | TRBV9 | many | CASSLGHTSYEQYF | TGTGCCAGCAGCCTGGGACACACCTCTTACGAGCAGTACTTC
TRBJ1-1 | - | TRBV7-3 | many | CASSLNSGREAFF | TGTGCCAGCAGCTTAAATTCTGGCAGGGAAGCTTTCTTT
TRBJ1-5 | - | TRBV12-3/TRBV12-4 | many | CASSPPGGHKSQHF | TGTGCCAGCAGTCCTCCTGGGGGTCATAAGTCCCAGCATTTT
TRBJ1-1 | - | TRBV29-1 | many | CSVEAPGASRTEAFF | TGCAGCGTTGAAGCCCCAGGGGCCTCGCGAACTGAAGCTTTCTTT
TRBJ2-1 | TRBD2 | TRBV20-1 | many | CSGRAGVYPYEQFF | TGCAGTGGGAGAGCGGGAGTCTATCCCTATGAGCAGTTCTTC
TRBJ1-1 | - | TRBV18 | - | CASSPTGQLNTEAFF | TGTGCCAGCTCACCAACGGGACAATTGAACACTGAAGCTTTCTTT
TRBJ2-1 | - | TRBV14 | few | CASSQESYGIGNEQFF | TGTGCCAGCAGCCAAGAATCGTATGGCATTGGCAATGAGCAGTTCTTC
TRBJ1-2 | - | TRBV6-2/TRBV6-3 | many | CASSYRVFYGYTF | TGTGCCAGCAGTTACCGGGTTTTCTATGGCTACACCTTC
TRBJ2-5 | TRBD1 | TRBV27 | many | CASSRLGQGKGQETQYF | TGTGCCAGCAGTCGGCTGGGACAGGGAAAGGGTCAAGAGACCCAGTACTTC
TRBJ2-2 | - | TRBV5-1 | many | CASSRIPGTVGELFF | TGCGCCAGCAGCCGTATCCCCGGGACGGTCGGGGAGCTGTTTTTT
TRBJ2-1 | TRBD2 | TRBV10-2 | - | CASSEQNRLAGDSIEQFF | TGCGCCAGCAGTGAGCAGAACCGACTAGCGGGAGACTCTATTGAGCAGTTCTTC
TRBJ1-1 | - | TRBV25-1 | many | CASSATGRWTEAFF | TGTGCCAGCAGTGCCACGGGGCGTTGGACTGAAGCTTTCTTT
TRBJ1-2 | - | TRBV9 | many | CASSVNRDNYGYTF | TGTGCCAGCAGCGTAAACAGGGATAACTATGGCTACACCTTC
TRBJ1-3 | - | TRBV7-9 | many | CASSPRGQVISGNTIYF | TGTGCCAGCAGCCCCCGGGGGCAGGTGATCTCTGGAAACACCATATATTTT
TRBJ2-2 | TRBD1 | TRBV27 | many | CASSLRQGALNTGELFF | TGTGCCAGCAGTTTACGGCAGGGGGCCCTAAACACCGGGGAGCTGTTTTTT
TRBJ2-7 | - | TRBV7-2 | many | CASSSTWGSYEQYF | TGTGCCAGCAGCTCCACATGGGGTTCCTACGAGCAGTACTTC
TRBJ2-1 | - | TRBV18 | few | CASSPIVYRGGDEQFF | TGTGCCAGCTCACCAATTGTTTATAGGGGTGGTGATGAGCAGTTCTTC
TRBJ2-5 | - | TRBV4-3 | few | CASSQDVGDGETQYF | TGCGCCAGCAGCCAAGATGTGGGTGATGGGGAGACCCAGTACTTC
TRBJ2-7 | TRBD1 | TRBV20-1 | - | CSARPPGQLSYEQYF | TGCAGTGCTAGGCCCCCGGGACAGCTGTCCTACGAGCAGTACTTC
TRBJ2-1 | TRBD2 | TRBV2 | many | CASSAGLAGRVEQFF | TGTGCCAGCAGTGCGGGACTAGCGGGAAGGGTTGAGCAGTTCTTC
TRBJ2-1 | TRBD1 | TRBV9 | many | CASSVGPGGQYNEQFF | TGTGCCAGCAGCGTAGGACCAGGGGGCCAATACAATGAGCAGTTCTTC
TRBJ1-2 | - | TRBV20-1 | many | CSARDRGAGNYGYTF | TGCAGTGCTAGAGACCGGGGGGCGGGCAACTATGGCTACACCTTC
TRBJ2-3 | TRBD1 | TRBV23-1 | few | CASSFGVLTGGTDTQYF | TGCGCCAGCAGCTTCGGAGTTTTAACAGGGGGCACAGATACGCAGTATTTT
TRBJ2-1 | - | TRBV7-8 | many | CASSLRLGGGQFF | TGTGCCAGCAGCTTAAGACTAGGAGGTGGGCAGTTCTTC
TRBJ2-1 | - | TRBV9 | many | CASSVDPSYNEQFF | TGTGCCAGCAGCGTAGACCCCTCCTACAATGAGCAGTTCTTC
TRBJ2-7 | - | TRBV5-6 | many | CASSFLDRGEQYF | TGTGCCAGCAGCTTCCTAGACCGTGGGGAGCAGTACTTC
TRBJ2-7 | TRBD1 | TRBV5-6 | many | CASSSWTGPPYEQYF | TGTGCCAGCAGCTCATGGACAGGCCCACCCTACGAGCAGTACTTC
TRBJ2-1 | - | TRBV14 | - | CASSQVGGWGNEQFF | TGTGCCAGCAGCCAAGTTGGCGGATGGGGCAATGAGCAGTTCTTC
TRBJ2-6 | - | TRBV6-5 | many | CASSRVGLSGANVLTF | TGTGCCAGCAGCAGGGTAGGACTATCTGGGGCCAACGTCCTGACTTTC
TRBJ2-7 | - | TRBV7-6 | - | CASSSVSGEQYF | TGTGCCAGCAGCTCGGTTTCTGGGGAGCAGTACTTC
TRBJ2-4 | TRBD2 | TRBV20-1 | many | CSGTGGSMVLQDIQYF | TGCAGTGGGACCGGCGGGAGCATGGTCTTACAGGACATTCAGTACTTC
TRBJ2-7 | - | TRBV2 | many | CASRPQGSSYEQYF | TGTGCCAGCAGACCCCAGGGGAGCTCCTACGAGCAGTACTTC
TRBJ2-1 | TRBD2 | TRBV12-3/TRBV12-4 | many | CASSHWASGSGSYNEQFF | TGTGCCAGCAGTCATTGGGCTAGCGGGAGTGGGTCCTACAATGAGCAGTTCTTC
TRBJ2-1 | TRBD2 | TRBV7-2 | many | CASSLSGLAVNEQFF | TGTGCCAGCAGCTTATCAGGACTAGCGGTCAATGAGCAGTTCTTC
TRBJ2-1 | - | TRBV27 | many | CASSLGGRGNEQFF | TGTGCCAGCAGTTTAGGGGGGCGGGGGAATGAGCAGTTCTTC
TRBJ1-6 | - | TRBV12-3/TRBV12-4 | - | CASSFLSLGNSPLHF | TGTGCCAGCAGTTTTTTGTCTTTAGGGAATTCACCCCTCCACTTT
TRBJ1-5 | - | TRBV12-3/TRBV12-4 | many | CASSLRDLGNQPQHF | TGTGCCAGCAGTTTGCGGGATTTGGGCAATCAGCCCCAGCATTTT
TRBJ2-3 | - | TRBV2 | many | CASSEPATDTQYF | TGTGCCAGCAGTGAACCAGCTACAGATACGCAGTATTTT
TRBJ1-2 | - | TRBV29-1 | once | CSVGRPSGYTF | TGCAGCGTTGGGAGACCTAGCGGCTACACCTTC
TRBJ2-7 | - | TRBV12-3/TRBV12-4 | many | CASRSGQTYEQYF | TGTGCCAGCAGGTCCGGCCAGACCTACGAGCAGTACTTC
TRBJ2-7 | TRBD2 | TRBV27 | many | CGSSGSSGLQQYF | TGTGGGTCTAGCGGGTCTTCCGGCCTCCAGCAGTACTTC
TRBJ2-4 | TRBD1 | TRBV28 | medium-sized | CASSPRQGVAKNIQYF | TGTGCCAGCAGTCCCCGACAGGGTGTAGCCAAAAACATTCAGTACTTC
TRBJ2-6 | TRBD2 | TRBV12-3/TRBV12-4 | many | CASSPRGVVLTF | TGTGCCAGCAGTCCCCGGGGGGTCGTCCTGACTTTC
TRBJ2-1 | - | TRBV9 | many | CASSVEDWGEQFF | TGTGCCAGCAGCGTAGAGGACTGGGGGGAGCAGTTCTTC
TRBJ2-5 | - | TRBV20-1 | many | CSARVLGASPQETQYF | TGCAGTGCTAGAGTTCTCGGGGCATCTCCACAAGAGACCCAGTACTTC
TRBJ2-5 | - | TRBV20-1 | many | CSASPRNQETQYF | TGCAGTGCTAGCCCTAGGAACCAAGAGACCCAGTACTTC
TRBJ2-7 | - | TRBV1 | - | CASSEDPGLGYEQYF | TGCGCCAGCAGCGAAGACCCAGGGTTGGGATACGAGCAGTACTTC
TRBJ2-7 | TRBD1 | TRBV29-1 | many | CSADLGQGPYEQYF | TGCAGCGCAGACCTCGGACAGGGCCCGTACGAGCAGTACTTC
TRBJ2-7 | - | TRBV5-1 | many | CASSLPDGPYEQYF | TGCGCCAGCAGCTTGCCCGACGGGCCCTACGAGCAGTACTTC
TRBJ2-7 | TRBD2 | TRBV28 | - | CASSLRLAHEKYF | TGTGCCAGCAGTTTAAGACTAGCGCACGAGAAGTACTTC
TRBJ1-4 | - | TRBV10-3 | many | CAISERRGRFYEKLFF | TGTGCCATCAGTGAGAGGAGGGGCAGGTTCTATGAAAAACTGTTTTTT
TRBJ2-7 | TRBD2 | TRBV4-2 | many | CASSQFAGGGYEQYF | TGTGCCAGCAGCCAATTCGCGGGAGGGGGCTACGAGCAGTACTTC
TRBJ1-1 | - | TRBV30 | - | CAWSGAGALNTEAFF | TGTGCCTGGAGTGGAGCAGGGGCCTTGAACACTGAAGCTTTCTTT
TRBJ2-3 | TRBD2 | TRBV20-1 | many | CSAIWPSGSTDTQYF | TGCAGTGCTATTTGGCCTAGCGGGAGCACAGATACGCAGTATTTT